This T cell receptor beta chain comes out of a study of control samples from healthy donors and cancer patients. The CDR3 is 16 residues long. CDR1 is KGHDR and CDR2 is SFDVKD in the germline V gene. V lost 3 bases and J 6 bases, leaving 17 bases between the germline ends. The data were produced by immunoSEQ multiplex PCR, yet TCRdb's version contains in-frame clones alone and is incomplete. The repertoire has some 200,000 clones, approximately 95% of them found once; the top ten carry approximately 1.5%. This receptor was obtained from a man aged 18 to 29 in good health. Material for sequencing was blood. The genes are TRBV24-1 and TRBJ2-1, with D perhaps matching TRBD1 (6 bases). The CDR3 reads CATSDATGNVGNEQFF. CDR3 DNA: TGTGCCACCAGTGATGCAACAGGGAACGTCGGCAATGAGCAGTTCTTC.